This TCR beta chain was recorded in a study of OX40 agonist ivuxolimab in advanced cancers. Autoimmune disease history or systemic immunosuppression meant exclusion. As for this clone: Its cognate antigen is unknown.

Assay: immunoSEQ multiplex PCR; the TCRdb copy retains only in-frame clones and omits some. This sample has under 85,000 clones, with about 85% found just once. Study conclusions and caveats: Researchers did not determine the expanded peripheral T cells' antigen specificity. Both blood CD4+ and CD8+ T cells showed clonal growth by week 6 at 0.1 to 3.0 mg/kg.

CDR3 length: 14 residues. Germline loops: CDR1 SGHNT, CDR2 YYREEE (reference sequence). Trimming cost V 0 bases and J 6 bases, with 13 bases left between them. This clonotype was obtained from an adult with an advanced solid tumor such as melanoma, head and neck, liver or kidney cancer. The chain is built from TRBV5-4 and TRBJ2-7; D is ambiguous. Sequenced material: CD4+ or CD8+ T cells sorted from blood, taken in a trial of the OX40 agonist ivuxolimab. The CDR3 loop reads CASSLAGPRTEQYF. The CDR3 nucleotides are TGTGCCAGCAGCTTGGCCGGCCCCCGGACCGAGCAGTACTTC. The variable domain in full, with the rest retrieved from reference TRBV5-4 and TRBJ2-7, is ETGVTQSPTHLIKTRGQQVTLRCSSQSGHNTVSWYQQALGQGPQFIFQYYREEENGRGNFPPRFSGLQFPNYSSELNVNALELDDSALYLCASSLAGPRTEQYFGPGTRLTVT.